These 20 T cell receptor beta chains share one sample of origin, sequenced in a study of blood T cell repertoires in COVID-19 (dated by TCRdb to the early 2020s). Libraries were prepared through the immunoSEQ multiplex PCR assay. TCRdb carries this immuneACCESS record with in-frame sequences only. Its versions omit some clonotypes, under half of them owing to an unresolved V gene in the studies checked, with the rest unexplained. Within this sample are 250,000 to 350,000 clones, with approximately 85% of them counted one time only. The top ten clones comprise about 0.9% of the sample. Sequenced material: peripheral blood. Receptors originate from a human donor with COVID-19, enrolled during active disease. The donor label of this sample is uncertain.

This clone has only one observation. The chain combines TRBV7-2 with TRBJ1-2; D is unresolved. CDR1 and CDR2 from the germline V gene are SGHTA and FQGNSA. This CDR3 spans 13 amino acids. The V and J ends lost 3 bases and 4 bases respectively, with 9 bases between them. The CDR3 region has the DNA TGTGCCAGCAGCTTTCAGCAGGCCTATGGCTACACCTTC. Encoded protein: CASSFQQAYGYTF.

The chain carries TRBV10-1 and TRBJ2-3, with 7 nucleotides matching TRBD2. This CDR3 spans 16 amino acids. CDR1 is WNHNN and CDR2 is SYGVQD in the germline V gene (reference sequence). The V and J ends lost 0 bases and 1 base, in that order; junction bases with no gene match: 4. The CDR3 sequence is CASSESRSGGTDTQYF. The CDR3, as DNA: TGCGCCAGCAGTGAGTCGCGGAGCGGGGGCACAGATACGCAGTATTTT.

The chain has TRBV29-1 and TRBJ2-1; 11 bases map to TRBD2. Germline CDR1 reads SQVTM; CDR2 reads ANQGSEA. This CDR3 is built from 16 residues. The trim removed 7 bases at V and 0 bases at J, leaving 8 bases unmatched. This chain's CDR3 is CSALETSGSSYNEQFF. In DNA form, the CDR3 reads TGCAGCGCCTTAGAAACTAGCGGGAGCTCCTACAATGAGCAGTTCTTC.

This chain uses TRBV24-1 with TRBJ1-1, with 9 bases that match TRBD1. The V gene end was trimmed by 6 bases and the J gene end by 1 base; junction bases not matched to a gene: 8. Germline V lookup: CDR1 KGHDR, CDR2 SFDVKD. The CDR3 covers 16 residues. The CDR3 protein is CATSRGQGVWNTEAFF. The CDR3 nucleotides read TGTGCCACCAGTCGGGGACAGGGTGTCTGGAACACTGAAGCTTTCTTT.

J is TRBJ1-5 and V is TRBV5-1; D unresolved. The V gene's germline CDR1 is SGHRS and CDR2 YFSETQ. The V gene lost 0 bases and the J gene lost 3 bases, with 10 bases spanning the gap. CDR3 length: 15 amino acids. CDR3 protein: CASSLDGGINQPQHF. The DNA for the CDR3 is TGCGCCAGCAGCTTGGACGGAGGAATCAATCAGCCCCAGCATTTT.

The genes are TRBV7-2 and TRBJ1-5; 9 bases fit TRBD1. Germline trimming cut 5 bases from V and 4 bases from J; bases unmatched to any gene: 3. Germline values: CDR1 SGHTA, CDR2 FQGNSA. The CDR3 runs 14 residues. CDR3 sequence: CASSDGQGNQPQHF. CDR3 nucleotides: TGTGCCAGCAGCGACGGACAGGGGAATCAGCCCCAGCATTTT.

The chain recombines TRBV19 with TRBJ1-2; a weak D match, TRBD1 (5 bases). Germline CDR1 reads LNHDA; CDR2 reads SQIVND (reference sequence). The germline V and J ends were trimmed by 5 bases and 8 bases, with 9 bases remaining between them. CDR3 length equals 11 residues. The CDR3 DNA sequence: TGTGCCAGTAGTGGCGGGGGAGGCTACACCTTC. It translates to CASSGGGGYTF.

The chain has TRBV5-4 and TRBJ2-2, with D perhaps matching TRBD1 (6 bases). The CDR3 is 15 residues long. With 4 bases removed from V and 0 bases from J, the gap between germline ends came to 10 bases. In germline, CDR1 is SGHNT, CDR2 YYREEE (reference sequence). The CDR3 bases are TGTGCCAGCAGCCAGGGGACACCGAACACCGGGGAGCTGTTTTTT. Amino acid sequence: CASSQGTPNTGELFF. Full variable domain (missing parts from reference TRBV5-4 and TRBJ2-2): ETGVTQSPTHLIKTRGQQVTLRCSSQSGHNTVSWYQQALGQGPQFIFQYYREEENGRGNFPPRFSGLQFPNYSSELNVNALELDDSALYLCASSQGTPNTGELFFGEGSRLTVL.

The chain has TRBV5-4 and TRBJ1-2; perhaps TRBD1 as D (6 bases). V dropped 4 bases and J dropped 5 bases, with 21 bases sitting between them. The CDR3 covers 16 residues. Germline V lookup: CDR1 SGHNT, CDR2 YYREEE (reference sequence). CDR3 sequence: CASSAGTGTGKYGYTF. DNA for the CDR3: TGTGCCAGCAGCGCCGGTACAGGGACGGGGAAGTATGGCTACACCTTC.

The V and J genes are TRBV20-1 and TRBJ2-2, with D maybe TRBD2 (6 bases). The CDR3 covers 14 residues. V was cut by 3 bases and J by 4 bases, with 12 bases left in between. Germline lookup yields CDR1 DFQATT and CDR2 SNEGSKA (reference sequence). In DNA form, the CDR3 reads TGCAGTGCTAGTCGCTTCGGGGGCACCGGGGAGCTGTTTTTT. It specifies CSASRFGGTGELFF.

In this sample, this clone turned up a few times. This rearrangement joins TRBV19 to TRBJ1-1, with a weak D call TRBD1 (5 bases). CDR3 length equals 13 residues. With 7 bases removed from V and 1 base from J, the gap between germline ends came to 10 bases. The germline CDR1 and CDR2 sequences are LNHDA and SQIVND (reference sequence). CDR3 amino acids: CASNDRTNTEAFF. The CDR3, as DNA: TGTGCCAGTAACGACAGAACGAACACTGAAGCTTTCTTT.

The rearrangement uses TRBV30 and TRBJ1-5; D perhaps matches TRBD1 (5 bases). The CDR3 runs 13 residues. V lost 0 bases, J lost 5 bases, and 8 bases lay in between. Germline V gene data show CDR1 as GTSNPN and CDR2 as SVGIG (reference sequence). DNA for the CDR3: TGTGCCTGGAGTGTAGGGGTAGATCAGCCCCAGCATTTT. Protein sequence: CAWSVGVDQPQHF.

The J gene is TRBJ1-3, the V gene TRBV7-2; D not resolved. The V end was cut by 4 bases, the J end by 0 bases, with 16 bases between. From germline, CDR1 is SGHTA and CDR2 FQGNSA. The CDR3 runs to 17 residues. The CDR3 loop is CASSYLPSGSSGNTIYF. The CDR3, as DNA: TGTGCCAGCAGCTACCTCCCGTCCGGGTCCTCTGGAAACACCATATATTTT.

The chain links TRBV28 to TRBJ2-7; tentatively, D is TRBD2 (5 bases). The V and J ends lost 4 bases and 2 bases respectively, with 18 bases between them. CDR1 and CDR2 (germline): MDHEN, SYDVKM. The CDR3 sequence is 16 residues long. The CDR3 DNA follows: TGTGCCAGCAGTTCCCCTACCCACGGGAACCCCTACGAGCAGTACTTC. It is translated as CASSSPTHGNPYEQYF.

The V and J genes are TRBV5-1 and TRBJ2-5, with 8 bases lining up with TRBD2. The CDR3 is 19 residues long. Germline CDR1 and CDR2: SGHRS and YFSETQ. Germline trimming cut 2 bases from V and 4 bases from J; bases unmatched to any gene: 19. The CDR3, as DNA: TGCGCCAGCAGCTTCCAGGGGAGTATGGGTCTAGCGGGCCCAGAGACCCAGTACTTC. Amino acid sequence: CASSFQGSMGLAGPETQYF.

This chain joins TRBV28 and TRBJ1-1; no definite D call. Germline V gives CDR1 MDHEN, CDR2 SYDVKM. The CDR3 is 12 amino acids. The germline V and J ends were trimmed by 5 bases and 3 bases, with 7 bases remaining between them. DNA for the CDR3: TGTGCCAGCAGTGACACCTACACTGAAGCTTTCTTT. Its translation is CASSDTYTEAFF.

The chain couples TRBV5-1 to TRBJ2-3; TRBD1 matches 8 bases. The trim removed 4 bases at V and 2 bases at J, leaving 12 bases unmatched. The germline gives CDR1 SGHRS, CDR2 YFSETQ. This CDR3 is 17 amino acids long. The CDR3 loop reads CASSVQTGAAYTDTQYF. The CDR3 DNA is TGCGCCAGCAGCGTGCAGACAGGGGCTGCCTACACAGATACGCAGTATTTT. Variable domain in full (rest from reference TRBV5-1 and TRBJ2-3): KAGVTQTPRYLIKTRGQQVTLSCSPISGHRSVSWYQQTPGQGLQFLFEYFSETQRNKGNFPGRFSGRQFSNSRSEMNVSTLELGDSALYLCASSVQTGAAYTDTQYFGPGTRLTVL.

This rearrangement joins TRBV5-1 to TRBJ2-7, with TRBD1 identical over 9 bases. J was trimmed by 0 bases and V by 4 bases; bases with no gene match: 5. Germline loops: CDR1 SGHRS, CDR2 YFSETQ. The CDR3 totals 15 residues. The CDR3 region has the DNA TGCGCCAGCAGCCCCTGGGACAGGGTCTCCTACGAGCAGTACTTC. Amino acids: CASSPWDRVSYEQYF. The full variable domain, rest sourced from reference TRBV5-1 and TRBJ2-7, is KAGVTQTPRYLIKTRGQQVTLSCSPISGHRSVSWYQQTPGQGLQFLFEYFSETQRNKGNFPGRFSGRQFSNSRSEMNVSTLELGDSALYLCASSPWDRVSYEQYFGPGTRLTVT.

CDR3 nucleotide sequence: TGCGCCAGCAGCACAGGGAGGGGGGACACTGAAGCTTTCTTT. Its translation: CASSTGRGDTEAFF. The rearrangement links TRBV5-1 to TRBJ1-1; tentatively, D is TRBD1 (6 bases). The CDR3 is 14 residues long. Germline V gives CDR1 SGHRS, CDR2 YFSETQ. Trimming cost V 4 bases and J 3 bases, with 13 bases left between them.

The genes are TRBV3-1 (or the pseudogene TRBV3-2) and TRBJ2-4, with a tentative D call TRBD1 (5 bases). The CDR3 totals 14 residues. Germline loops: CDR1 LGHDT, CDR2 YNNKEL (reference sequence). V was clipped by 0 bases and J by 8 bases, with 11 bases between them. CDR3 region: CASSQDRQWDIQYF. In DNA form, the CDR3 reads TGTGCCAGCAGCCAAGATCGACAGTGGGACATTCAGTACTTC.